The 9 T cell receptor beta chains reported below all come from one sample, sequenced in a study of T cell responses to AZD1222 COVID-19 vaccine (dated by TCRdb to the early 2020s). According to the study, the label for this sample's time point signals: about 28 days (+/-7) after the second vaccine dose. Preparation of the library involved the immunoSEQ multiplex PCR assay. The immuneACCESS repertoire file appears here via TCRdb, limited to in-frame rearrangements. These files lack a portion of the clones; in checked studies, under half of the deficit traces to unresolved V genes, and the cause of the others is not known. In this sample the table shows over 150,000 clones, 88% of which occur a single time. 9.5% to 13% of the sample goes to the ten largest clones. The sequencing used peripheral blood, collected 28 days after the second AZD1222 dose. These receptors were taken from an adult who received the AZD1222 COVID-19 vaccine.

This chain connects TRBV28 to TRBJ1-4, with 8 bases fitting TRBD1. CDR3 length: 15 residues. V lost 5 bases and J lost 7; bases outside the gene matches: 9. Germline CDR1 is MDHEN and CDR2 is SYDVKM. This chain's CDR3 is CASSLWTGKGEKLFF. In nucleotides, the CDR3 is TGTGCCAGCAGTCTCTGGACAGGGAAGGGTGAAAAACTGTTTTTT.

CDR3 sequence reads: CASSWDPSSYEQYF. The CDR3 bases are TGCGCCAGCAGCTGGGACCCGAGCTCCTACGAGCAGTACTTC. The chain couples TRBV5-1 to TRBJ2-7; the D call may be TRBD1 or TRBD2 (5 bases each). V lost 3 bases and J lost 0, with 10 bases in between. Germline V gene lookup returns CDR1 SGHRS and CDR2 YFSETQ. The CDR3 spans 14 residues.

The CDR3 DNA reads TGTGCCAGCAGCGTAGGCGACAAAAGGAGCGAAAAACTGTTTTTT. Translating gives CASSVGDKRSEKLFF. The J gene is TRBJ1-4, the V gene TRBV9; no reliable D call. Germline V gene lookup returns CDR1 SGDLS and CDR2 YYNGEE. The CDR3 is made up of 15 amino acids. The germline V and J ends were trimmed by 0 bases and 8 bases, with 14 bases remaining between them.

The chain couples TRBV9 to TRBJ1-5, with D perhaps TRBD1 (5 bases). Germline V lookup: CDR1 SGDLS, CDR2 YYNGEE. Deletions cut 3 bases from V and 4 bases from J, with 11 bases between. The CDR3 totals 14 residues. The CDR3 nucleotides read TGTGCCAGCAGCGGTCGGGGGGTAAATCAGCCCCAGCATTTT. Its protein is CASSGRGVNQPQHF.

The rearrangement joins TRBV6-1 to TRBJ2-1; D may be TRBD1 or TRBD2 (5 bases each). Trimming removed 1 base from V and 10 bases from J, with 17 bases in between. The CDR3 runs 15 residues. Germline loops: CDR1 MNHNS, CDR2 SASEGT. CDR3 region: CASSEGGTPLEEQFF. The CDR3 nucleotides are TGTGCCAGCAGTGAAGGAGGGACGCCTCTCGAGGAGCAGTTCTTC.

This chain joins TRBV3-1 (or the pseudogene TRBV3-2) and TRBJ1-4; TRBD1 aligns across 8 bases. There are 14 residues in the CDR3. Germline values: CDR1 LGHDT, CDR2 YNNKEL (reference sequence). Trimming took 4 bases from V and 10 from J; bases not matched to a gene: 8. The CDR3 DNA sequence: TGTGCCAGCAGCCCTGATAGACAGGGGACAAAACTGTTTTTT. This gives the protein CASSPDRQGTKLFF.

The V call is TRBV5-5, the J call TRBJ1-1; D unclear. The germline gives CDR1 SGHKS, CDR2 YYEKEE (reference sequence). The CDR3 length is 15 residues. Trimming left V 7 bases short and J 0 bases short, with 16 bases between. The CDR3 region has the DNA TGTGCCAGCCGCGAGGTGGGCGTAATGAACACTGAAGCTTTCTTT. Its protein product is CASREVGVMNTEAFF.

A few counts support this clone. The V gene is TRBV28, the J gene TRBJ2-1; D unresolved. V was shortened by 2 bases and J by 0 bases, with 17 bases between the two germline ends. The CDR3 is 18 residues long. The germline CDR1 and CDR2 sequences are MDHEN and SYDVKM. In DNA, the CDR3 is TGTGCCAGCAGTTTAACCCCCCGAGTGGCCAGCTCCTACAATGAGCAGTTCTTC. Its translation: CASSLTPRVASSYNEQFF. Full variable domain (rest looked up from reference TRBV28 and TRBJ2-1): DVKVTQSSRYLVKRTGEKVFLECVQDMDHENMFWYRQDPGLGLRLIYFSYDVKMKEKGDIPEGYSVSREKKERFSLILESASTNQTSMYLCASSLTPRVASSYNEQFFGPGTRLTVL.

V and J are TRBV5-5 and TRBJ1-4; a weak D match, TRBD1 (5 bases). Germline V gene data show CDR1 as SGHKS and CDR2 as YYEKEE (reference sequence). Trimming took 1 base from V and 6 from J, leaving 10 bases between them. CDR3 length equals 14 residues. CDR3 sequence: CASSLPGEDEKLFF. CDR3 sequence (DNA): TGTGCCAGCAGCTTGCCGGGGGAGGATGAAAAACTGTTTTTT.